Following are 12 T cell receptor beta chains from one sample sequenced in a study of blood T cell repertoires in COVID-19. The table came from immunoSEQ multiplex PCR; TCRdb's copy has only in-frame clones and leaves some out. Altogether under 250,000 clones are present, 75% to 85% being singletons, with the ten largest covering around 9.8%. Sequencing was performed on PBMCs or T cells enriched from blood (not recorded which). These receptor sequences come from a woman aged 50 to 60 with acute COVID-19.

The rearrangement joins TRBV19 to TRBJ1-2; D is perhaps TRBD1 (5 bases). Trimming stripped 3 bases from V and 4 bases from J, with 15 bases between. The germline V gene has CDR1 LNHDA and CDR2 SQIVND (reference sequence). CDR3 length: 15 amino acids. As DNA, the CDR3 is TGTGCCAGTAGTATGGGCCAGACAGCAAGCTATGGCTACACCTTC. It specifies CASSMGQTASYGYTF.

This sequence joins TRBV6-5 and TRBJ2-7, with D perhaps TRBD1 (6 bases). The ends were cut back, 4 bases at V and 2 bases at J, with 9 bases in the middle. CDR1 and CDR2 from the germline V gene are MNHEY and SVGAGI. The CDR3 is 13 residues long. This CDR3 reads CASSSTGTYEQYF. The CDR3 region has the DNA TGTGCCAGCAGTTCGACAGGAACCTACGAGCAGTACTTC.

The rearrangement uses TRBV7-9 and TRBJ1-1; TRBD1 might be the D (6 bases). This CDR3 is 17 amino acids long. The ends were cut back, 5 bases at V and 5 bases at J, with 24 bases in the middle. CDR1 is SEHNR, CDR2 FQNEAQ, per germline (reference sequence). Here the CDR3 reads CASSNPGTLQRRTEAFF. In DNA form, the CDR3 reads TGTGCCAGCAGCAACCCCGGGACACTACAAAGGCGGACTGAAGCTTTCTTT.

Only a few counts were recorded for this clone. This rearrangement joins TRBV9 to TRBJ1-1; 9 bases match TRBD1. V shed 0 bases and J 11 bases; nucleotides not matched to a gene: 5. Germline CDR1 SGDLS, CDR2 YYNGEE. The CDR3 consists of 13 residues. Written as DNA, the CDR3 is TGTGCCAGCAGCGTAGTGGGACAGGGTAGCGCTTTCTTT. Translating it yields CASSVVGQGSAFF.

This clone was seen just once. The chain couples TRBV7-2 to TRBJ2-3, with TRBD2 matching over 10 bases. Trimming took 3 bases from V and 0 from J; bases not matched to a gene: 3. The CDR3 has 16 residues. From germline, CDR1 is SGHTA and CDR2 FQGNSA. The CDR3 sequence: CASSFSSGGSTDTQYF. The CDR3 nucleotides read TGTGCCAGCAGCTTCTCTAGCGGGGGTAGCACAGATACGCAGTATTTT. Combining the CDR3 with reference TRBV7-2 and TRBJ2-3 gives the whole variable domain GAGVSQSPSNKVTEKGKDVELRCDPISGHTALYWYRQSLGQGLEFLIYFQGNSAPDKSGLPSDRFSAERTGGSVSTLTIQRTQQEDSAVYLCASSFSSGGSTDTQYFGPGTRLTVL.

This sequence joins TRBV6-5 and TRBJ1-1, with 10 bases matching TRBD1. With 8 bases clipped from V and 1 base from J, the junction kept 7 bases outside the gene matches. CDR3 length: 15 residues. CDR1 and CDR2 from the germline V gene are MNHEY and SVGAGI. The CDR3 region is CASESGTGANTEAFF. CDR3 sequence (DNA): TGTGCCAGCGAATCCGGGACAGGGGCGAACACTGAAGCTTTCTTT.

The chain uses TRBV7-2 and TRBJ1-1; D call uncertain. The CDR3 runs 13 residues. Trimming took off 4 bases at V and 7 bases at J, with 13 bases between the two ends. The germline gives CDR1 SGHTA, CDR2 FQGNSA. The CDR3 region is CASSSLPTGEAFF. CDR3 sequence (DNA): TGTGCCAGCAGCTCACTCCCCACCGGTGAAGCTTTCTTT. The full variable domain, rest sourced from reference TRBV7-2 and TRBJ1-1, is GAGVSQSPSNKVTEKGKDVELRCDPISGHTALYWYRQSLGQGLEFLIYFQGNSAPDKSGLPSDRFSAERTGGSVSTLTIQRTQQEDSAVYLCASSSLPTGEAFFGQGTRLTVV.

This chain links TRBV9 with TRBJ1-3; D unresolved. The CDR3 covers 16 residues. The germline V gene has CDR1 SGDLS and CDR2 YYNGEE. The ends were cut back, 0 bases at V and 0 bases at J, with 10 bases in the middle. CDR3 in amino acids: CASSVGAARSGNTIYF. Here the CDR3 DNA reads TGTGCCAGCAGCGTAGGGGCAGCTCGCTCTGGAAACACCATATATTTT.

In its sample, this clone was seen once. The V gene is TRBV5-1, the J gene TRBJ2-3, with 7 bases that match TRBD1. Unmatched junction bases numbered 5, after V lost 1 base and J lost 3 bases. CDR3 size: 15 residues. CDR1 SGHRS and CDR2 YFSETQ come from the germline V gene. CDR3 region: CASSLTGVVTDTQYF. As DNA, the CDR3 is TGCGCCAGCAGCTTGACAGGGGTGGTAACAGATACGCAGTATTTT.

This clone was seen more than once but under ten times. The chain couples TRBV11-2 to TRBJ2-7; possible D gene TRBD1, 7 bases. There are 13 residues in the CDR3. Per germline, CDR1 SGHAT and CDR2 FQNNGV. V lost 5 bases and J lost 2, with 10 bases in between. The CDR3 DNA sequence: TGTGCCAGCAGCGCGGGACAGCCCTACGAGCAGTACTTC. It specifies CASSAGQPYEQYF.

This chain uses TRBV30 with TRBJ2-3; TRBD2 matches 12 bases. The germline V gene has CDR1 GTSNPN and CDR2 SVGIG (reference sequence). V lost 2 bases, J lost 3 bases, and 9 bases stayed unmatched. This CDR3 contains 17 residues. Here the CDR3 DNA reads TGTGCCTGGAGTACGACTCGGACTAGCGGGATTACAGATACGCAGTATTTT. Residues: CAWSTTRTSGITDTQYF.

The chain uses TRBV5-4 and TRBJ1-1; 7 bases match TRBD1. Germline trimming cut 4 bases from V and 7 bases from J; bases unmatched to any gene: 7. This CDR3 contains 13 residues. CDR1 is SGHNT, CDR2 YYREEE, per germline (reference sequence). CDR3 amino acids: CASSTGTVGEAFF. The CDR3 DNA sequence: TGTGCCAGCAGCACAGGGACAGTGGGTGAAGCTTTCTTT.